The 18 T cell receptor beta chains in this list originate from one sample, sequenced in a study of control samples from healthy donors and cancer patients (dated by TCRdb to the early 2020s). Library creation used the immunoSEQ multiplex PCR assay. This is the immuneACCESS table as TCRdb keeps it, with only in-frame sequences that have V and J called. A part of the clones is gone; compared with another copy, unresolved V genes explain less than half, and the rest is unexplained. Here the sample has 13,000 or so clones; 88% occur a single time. The ten largest clones represent less than 3.5% of the sample. The sample comprised formalin-fixed, paraffin-embedded tissue. The receptor source for this set is a male donor with melanoma.

This rearrangement joins TRBV15 to TRBJ1-6, with D unresolved. With 3 bases removed from V and 2 bases from J, the gap between germline ends came to 11 bases. The CDR3 runs to 16 residues. Germline lookup yields CDR1 LNHNV and CDR2 YYDKDF (reference sequence). The CDR3 DNA reads as TGTGCCACCAGCAGGGGCAGCTTAACCTATAATTCACCCCTCCACTTT. It codes for CATSRGSLTYNSPLHF.

The chain links TRBV14 to TRBJ2-7; 7 nucleotides line up with TRBD1. Per germline, CDR1 SGHDN and CDR2 FVKESK. V lost 0 bases, J lost 4 bases, and 6 bases stayed unmatched. The CDR3 extends over 15 amino acids. This CDR3 is CASSQDLARGYEQYF. The CDR3 nucleotides read TGTGCCAGCAGCCAAGATCTGGCCAGGGGGTACGAGCAGTACTTC.

This clone was observed a single time. The gene calls are TRBV7-2 and TRBJ2-1; TRBD1 aligns across 7 bases. The CDR3 has 16 amino acids. V lost 1 base and J lost 2; bases outside the gene matches: 5. Germline CDR1 reads SGHTA; CDR2 reads FQGNSA. CDR3 nucleotides: TGTGCCAGCAGCTTAGACAGGGGTTTGCCCTACAATGAGCAGTTCTTC. The encoded protein is CASSLDRGLPYNEQFF.

This clone was seen just once. V and J are TRBV3-1 (or the pseudogene TRBV3-2) and TRBJ2-5; tentative D call: TRBD2 (5 bases). The V gene lost 7 bases and the J gene lost 3 bases, with 15 bases spanning the gap. The V gene's germline CDR1 is LGHDT and CDR2 YNNKEL (reference sequence). This CDR3 spans 14 amino acids. CDR3 residues: CASNLSGMKETQYF. The CDR3, as DNA: TGTGCCAGCAACTTGAGCGGTATGAAAGAGACCCAGTACTTC.

The chain couples TRBV3-1 (or the pseudogene TRBV3-2) to TRBJ1-3, with D hard to call. CDR3 size: 16 residues. V lost 3 bases and J 3 bases, leaving 15 bases between the germline ends. Germline V gene data show CDR1 as LGHDT and CDR2 as YNNKEL (reference sequence). The chain's CDR3 is CASSHDTKNRGNTIYF. In DNA, the CDR3 is TGTGCCAGCAGCCATGACACAAAGAACCGTGGAAACACCATATATTTT.

The rearrangement links TRBV19 to TRBJ2-1; 9 bases fit TRBD1. CDR1 is LNHDA and CDR2 is SQIVND in the germline V gene (reference sequence). Trimming at V came to 4 bases and at J to 6 bases, leaving 7 bases not matched to a gene. The CDR3 covers 15 residues. Written as DNA, the CDR3 is TGTGCCAGTAGTAAAGGGGACAGGGTTGGCAATGAGCAGTTCTTC. Protein sequence: CASSKGDRVGNEQFF.

The CDR3 DNA sequence: TGTGCCAGTAGTGCGGACAGGGACGCGGCTGGGGCCAACGTCCTGACTTTC. Protein product: CASSADRDAAGANVLTF. V gene TRBV19 combines with J gene TRBJ2-6; 8 bases agree with TRBD1. The germline V gene has CDR1 LNHDA and CDR2 SQIVND (reference sequence). This CDR3 spans 17 amino acids. Unmatched junction bases numbered 8, after V lost 5 bases and J lost 2 bases.

The chain links TRBV7-9 to TRBJ1-2; tentatively, D is TRBD1 (5 bases). V was trimmed by 4 bases and J by 8 bases, leaving 14 bases between them. Germline V CDR1 and CDR2: SEHNR, FQNEAQ (reference sequence). CDR3 length equals 13 residues. The CDR3 spells CASSSWDVGGYTF. CDR3 sequence (DNA): TGTGCCAGCAGCTCGTGGGACGTCGGGGGCTACACCTTC.

This sequence joins TRBV19 and TRBJ1-1; D possibly corresponds to TRBD1 (6 bases). From germline, CDR1 is LNHDA and CDR2 SQIVND (reference sequence). The V end was cut by 6 bases, the J end by 3 bases, with 11 bases between. The CDR3 extends over 13 amino acids. This CDR3 is CASSGRGDTEAFF. CDR3 DNA: TGTGCCAGTAGCGGCAGGGGTGACACTGAAGCTTTCTTT.

The CDR3: CASSLVRETEAFF. DNA of the CDR3: TGTGCCAGCAGTTTAGTTAGGGAAACTGAAGCTTTCTTT. The rearrangement uses TRBV27 and TRBJ1-1, with D unresolved. Germline V gene lookup returns CDR1 MNHEY and CDR2 SMNVEV (reference sequence). V lost 2 bases to trimming and J lost 5 bases, with 9 bases between them. The CDR3 is made up of 13 amino acids.

The CDR3 loop is CASSSAGGVYEQYF. The CDR3 DNA sequence: TGTGCCAGCAGCTCAGCGGGAGGGGTCTACGAGCAGTACTTC. The chain joins TRBV11-3 to TRBJ2-7; 10 nucleotides match TRBD2. Germline CDR1 SGHNT, CDR2 YENEEA. Trimming cost V 4 bases and J 3 bases; bases outside gene matches: 3. The CDR3 sequence is 14 residues long.

The rearrangement links TRBV19 to TRBJ2-2, with D possibly being TRBD1 (6 bases). CDR3 size: 13 residues. The V and J ends lost 5 bases and 5 bases respectively, with 9 bases between them. CDR1 LNHDA and CDR2 SQIVND come from the germline V gene (reference sequence). CDR3 sequence (DNA): TGTGCCAGTAGTCGTACAGGGACCGGGGAGCTGTTTTTT. It is translated as CASSRTGTGELFF.

The genes are TRBV10-3 and TRBJ2-7; D may correspond to TRBD1 or TRBD2 (5 bases each). The germline CDR1 and CDR2 sequences are ENHRY and SYGVKD. Trimming took off 0 bases at V and 0 bases at J, with 24 bases between the two ends. The CDR3 sequence is 20 residues long. CDR3 loop: CAISESTGLRRSSSSYEQYV. Here the CDR3 DNA reads TGTGCCATCAGTGAGTCGACGGGGCTTCGGCGTTCCTCAAGCTCCTACGAGCAGTACGTC.

This chain connects TRBV18 to TRBJ2-7; D is ambiguous. Trimming left V 5 bases short and J 3 bases short, with 8 bases between. Germline CDR1 reads KGHSH; CDR2 reads LQKENI. There are 12 residues in the CDR3. The CDR3 is CASSAEIYEQYF. Here the CDR3 DNA reads TGTGCCAGCTCAGCTGAGATCTACGAGCAGTACTTC.

The V call is TRBV19, the J call TRBJ2-2; D might be TRBD1 or TRBD2, each matching 5 bases. The germline V and J ends were trimmed by 2 bases and 7 bases, with 11 bases remaining between them. The CDR3 has 14 amino acids. In germline, CDR1 is LNHDA, CDR2 SQIVND (reference sequence). CDR3 sequence (DNA): TGTGCCAGTAGTATACGGGGCCTCGGCGGGGAGCTGTTTTTT. Encoded protein: CASSIRGLGGELFF.

This chain links TRBV3-1 (or the pseudogene TRBV3-2) with TRBJ2-2, with 11 bases identical to TRBD2. The CDR3 is made up of 17 amino acids. V was clipped by 1 base and J by 7 bases; unmatched bases: 8. Germline loops: CDR1 LGHDT, CDR2 YNNKEL (reference sequence). CDR3 bases: TGTGCCAGCAGCCAAGCCCGGCTAGCGGGAGGTATCGGGGAGCTGTTTTTT. Its protein is CASSQARLAGGIGELFF.

This chain links TRBV6-6 with TRBJ2-1, with D possibly TRBD2 on 5 matching bases. Germline V gene data show CDR1 as MNHNY and CDR2 as SVGAGI (reference sequence). The V end lost 7 bases, the J end lost 6 bases, and 10 bases lay between the germline ends. The CDR3 has 12 amino acids. The CDR3 here is CASMGASNEQFF. CDR3 DNA: TGTGCCAGCATGGGAGCCAGCAATGAGCAGTTCTTC.

The chain employs TRBV4-3 and TRBJ2-3, with D perhaps TRBD1 or TRBD2 (5 bases each). The CDR3 runs to 15 residues. Trimming stripped 0 bases from V and 2 bases from J, with 9 bases between. Germline CDR1 reads LGHNA; CDR2 reads YSLEER. The CDR3 loop reads CASSQDEGFTDTQYF. For the CDR3, the DNA is TGCGCCAGCAGCCAAGATGAGGGGTTCACAGATACGCAGTATTTT.